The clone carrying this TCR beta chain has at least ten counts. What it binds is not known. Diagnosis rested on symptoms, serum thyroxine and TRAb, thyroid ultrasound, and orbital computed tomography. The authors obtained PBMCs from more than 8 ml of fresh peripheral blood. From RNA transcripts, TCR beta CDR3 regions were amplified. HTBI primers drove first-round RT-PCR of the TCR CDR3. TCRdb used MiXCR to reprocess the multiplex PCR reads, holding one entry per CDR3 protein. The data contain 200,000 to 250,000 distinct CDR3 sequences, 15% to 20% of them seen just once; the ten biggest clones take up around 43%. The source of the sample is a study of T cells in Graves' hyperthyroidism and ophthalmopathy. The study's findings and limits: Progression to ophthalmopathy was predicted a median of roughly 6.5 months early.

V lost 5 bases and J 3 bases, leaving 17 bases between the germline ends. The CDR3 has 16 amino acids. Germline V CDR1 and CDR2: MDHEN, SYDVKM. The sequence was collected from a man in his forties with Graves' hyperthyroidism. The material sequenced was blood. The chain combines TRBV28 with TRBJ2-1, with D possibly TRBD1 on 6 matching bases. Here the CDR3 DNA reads TGTGCCAGCAGTACTACAGGGTCGATTGGCTACAATGAGCAGTTCTTC. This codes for CASSTTGSIGYNEQFF.